This TCR beta chain was recovered during a study of glioma-infiltrating T cells. The iRepertoire nested amplicon-rescue multiplex PCR amplified TCR alpha and beta CDR3s from RNA. Tissue mRNA or PBMC total RNA, roughly 85-450 ng, went into one-step reverse transcription and amplification. TCRdb redid the calling of the multiplex PCR reads with MiXCR, one entry per CDR3 protein. Among under 150,000 distinct CDR3 sequences listed, under 25% were seen once. This CDR3 region has 14 residues. V shed 1 base and J 7 bases; nucleotides not matched to a gene: 6. Germline assignment: CDR1 DFQATT and CDR2 SNEGSKA (reference sequence). This clonotype was counted ten times or more. Its target is unknown. Study-wide findings and caveats: Gliomas, especially low-grade, showed above-expected tissue-blood divergence; non-neoplastic patients showed below. Very few CDR3 sequences were shared between tissue and blood.

This TCR came from a human donor with low-grade glioma or glioblastoma, undergoing nonglioma brain surgery, or in good health (not recorded which). The chain joins TRBV20-1 to TRBJ1-1; TRBD1 aligns across 10 bases. Sequenced: glioma tissue, nonneoplastic brain tissue, or PBMCs (not recorded which). The CDR3: CSARVGDRGDEAFF. As DNA, the CDR3 is TGCAGTGCTAGAGTGGGGGACAGGGGTGATGAAGCTTTCTTT.